The next 11 T cell receptor beta chains were all read from a single sample in a study of blood T cell repertoires in COVID-19. The assay was immunoSEQ multiplex PCR, and TCRdb's table has in-frame clones only and misses some. This table holds 100,000 to 150,000 clones, roughly 85% found once. The sequenced sample was peripheral blood. These receptors all stem from a human donor in a cohort sampled during active COVID-19.

V and J are TRBV28 and TRBJ2-7; 11 bases fit TRBD2. Germline values: CDR1 MDHEN, CDR2 SYDVKM. The CDR3 length is 15 residues. With V trimmed by 6 bases and J by 4 bases, 8 bases remained unmatched. The CDR3 DNA reads TGTGCCAGCAGAACGGGACTAGCGGACCAATACGAGCAGTACTTC. This codes for CASRTGLADQYEQYF.

The chain recombines TRBV14 with TRBJ2-7; maybe TRBD2 (5 bases). The germline V gene has CDR1 SGHDN and CDR2 FVKESK. This CDR3 spans 23 amino acids. V gave up 0 bases and J gave up 3 bases, with 36 bases separating them. CDR3 sequence: CASSQDPNDPAHRPDWEHYEQYF. For the CDR3, the DNA is TGTGCCAGCAGCCAAGATCCCAATGATCCCGCCCACCGGCCGGACTGGGAGCACTACGAGCAGTACTTC.

V is TRBV4-3 and J is TRBJ2-7, with TRBD1 matching 10 bases. Germline CDR1 and CDR2: LGHNA and YSLEER. CDR3 length: 13 residues. Germline trimming cut 8 bases from V and 5 bases from J; bases unmatched to any gene: 6. CDR3 sequence (DNA): TGCGCCAGCCCCCGGGACAGGGGCCACGAGCAGTACTTC. It is translated as CASPRDRGHEQYF.

The CDR3 DNA reads TGCGCCAGCAGCCAAGATGGGGGGAGGCAGTACTTC. Protein product: CASSQDGGRQYF. The chain uses TRBV4-3 and TRBJ2-7; D possibly corresponds to TRBD2 (6 bases). Germline CDR1 LGHNA, CDR2 YSLEER. The CDR3 totals 12 residues. The V and J ends lost 0 bases and 9 bases respectively, with 9 bases between them.

This clone appeared many times. V gene TRBV27 combines with J gene TRBJ2-7, with TRBD2 matching over 12 bases. In germline, CDR1 is MNHEY, CDR2 SMNVEV (reference sequence). The junction had 0 bases not matched to a gene; V was cut back by 2 bases and J by 1 base. CDR3 length equals 15 residues. As DNA, the CDR3 is TGTGCCAGCAGTTTACTAGCGGGGGGGTCCTACGAGCAGTACTTC. Translating gives CASSLLAGGSYEQYF.

CDR3 nucleotides: TGCGCCAGCAGCCAAGATAGAACAGGGCCTTATGGCTACACCTTC. This sequence encodes CASSQDRTGPYGYTF. The chain links TRBV4-1 to TRBJ1-2; a weak D match, TRBD1 (6 bases). The CDR3 runs to 15 residues. Germline CDR1 reads MGHRA; CDR2 reads YSYEKL. V gave up 0 bases and J gave up 5 bases, with 13 bases separating them.

J is TRBJ1-2 and V is TRBV29-1; D is uncertain. The CDR3 spans 13 residues. Trimming stripped 7 bases from V and 4 bases from J, with 16 bases between. The germline CDR1 and CDR2 sequences are SQVTM and ANQGSEA. The CDR3 DNA follows: TGCAGCGGCTCAACGGGGTCTGGCTATGGCTACACCTTC. Translation: CSGSTGSGYGYTF.

V and J are TRBV4-1 and TRBJ2-2; 8 bases are shared with TRBD2. V shed 1 base and J 4 bases; nucleotides not matched to a gene: 2. CDR3 length: 15 amino acids. The V gene's germline CDR1 is MGHRA and CDR2 YSYEKL. CDR3 nucleotide sequence: TGCGCCAGCAGCCAAGCGGGGGGGTTCACCGGGGAGCTGTTTTTT. Protein: CASSQAGGFTGELFF.

The J gene is TRBJ1-1, the V gene TRBV6-5; 12 nucleotides line up with TRBD1. The ends lost 3 bases at V and 5 bases at J; junction bases unmatched: 4. CDR3 length equals 15 residues. Germline CDR1 reads MNHEY; CDR2 reads SVGAGI. CDR3 sequence: CASSYPGQGATEAFF. The CDR3, as DNA: TGTGCCAGCAGTTATCCGGGACAGGGGGCGACTGAAGCTTTCTTT.

The CDR3 nucleotides are TGCGCCAGCAGCCAAGATTTAGCCTATGGCTACACCTTC. Translated: CASSQDLAYGYTF. The J gene is TRBJ1-2, the V gene TRBV4-1; D is unclear. Germline-derived CDR1 and CDR2 are MGHRA and YSYEKL. The V end was cut by 0 bases, the J end by 4 bases, with 6 bases between. The CDR3 runs 13 residues.

This clone was observed once. The chain is built from TRBV5-1 and TRBJ2-1; D might be TRBD1 (6 bases). CDR1 and CDR2 (germline): SGHRS, YFSETQ. The V gene lost 0 bases and the J gene lost 6 bases, with 7 bases spanning the gap. The CDR3 covers 13 residues. CDR3 DNA sequence: TGCGCCAGCAGCTTGGACAGGGCCAATGAGCAGTTCTTC. Translating it yields CASSLDRANEQFF. Drawing the rest from reference TRBV5-1 and TRBJ2-1, the complete variable domain is KAGVTQTPRYLIKTRGQQVTLSCSPISGHRSVSWYQQTPGQGLQFLFEYFSETQRNKGNFPGRFSGRQFSNSRSEMNVSTLELGDSALYLCASSLDRANEQFFGPGTRLTVL.